The 30 T cell receptor beta chains given below trace back to one sample, sequenced in a study of T cell changes during pregnancy in multiple sclerosis. Here immunoSEQ multiplex PCR was the method, and the copy in TCRdb shows in-frame clones only, minus some. Of 50,000 to 70,000 clones listed, 91% are singletons. Specimen: peripheral blood, collected after pregnancy. These receptors came from a female donor in good health, enrolled as a control in a pregnancy study.

CDR3 sequence reads: CAISAGTSGGYTQETQYF. CDR3 nucleotides: TGTGCCATCAGTGCCGGGACTAGCGGGGGGTATACCCAAGAGACCCAGTACTTC. This sequence joins TRBV10-3 and TRBJ2-5; 15 bases are shared with TRBD2. V gave up 4 bases and J gave up 1 base; unmatched junction bases: 7. The CDR3 runs to 18 residues. From germline, CDR1 is ENHRY and CDR2 SYGVKD.

The genes are TRBV18 and TRBJ2-3; D is unclear. CDR3 length: 14 amino acids. Per the germline V gene, CDR1 is KGHSH and CDR2 is LQKENI. The germline V and J ends were trimmed by 0 bases and 2 bases, with 6 bases remaining between them. The CDR3 DNA follows: TGTGCCAGCTCACCACCGTCCAACACAGATACGCAGTATTTT. This codes for CASSPPSNTDTQYF.

The rearrangement joins TRBV19 to TRBJ1-2; D not certain. The CDR3 spans 15 residues. The V end was cut by 5 bases, the J end by 2 bases, with 15 bases between. Germline CDR1 reads LNHDA; CDR2 reads SQIVND (reference sequence). This chain's CDR3 is CASSSSKELNYGYTF. For the CDR3, the DNA is TGTGCCAGTAGTTCTTCGAAAGAACTGAACTATGGCTACACCTTC.

The gene calls are TRBV5-6 and TRBJ2-4; 9 bases match TRBD1. The V segment lost 4 bases and the J segment 6 bases; nucleotides outside the gene matches: 2. The CDR3 has 13 residues. Germline V CDR1 and CDR2: SGHDT, YYEEEE. DNA for the CDR3: TGTGCCAGCAGCCCGGGACAGGGAAACATTCAGTACTTC. The encoded protein is CASSPGQGNIQYF.

The chain carries TRBV6-5 and TRBJ2-3; 8 positions match TRBD2. The length of the CDR3 is 15 residues. Trimming removed 9 bases from V and 4 bases from J; junction bases left unmatched: 12. Germline V gene lookup returns CDR1 MNHEY and CDR2 SVGAGI. The DNA of the CDR3 is TGTGCCAGTTCAACGTCCGGGGGGGCCCCAGATACGCAGTATTTT. This encodes CASSTSGGAPDTQYF.

The chain recombines TRBV7-2 with TRBJ2-1; TRBD2 agrees at 7 bases. CDR1 and CDR2 from the germline V gene are SGHTA and FQGNSA. V lost 1 base, J lost 0 bases, and 3 bases stayed unmatched. CDR3 length: 16 amino acids. The CDR3 bases are TGTGCCAGCAGCTTAGTTCTAGCGGTCTCCTACAATGAGCAGTTCTTC. Its protein product is CASSLVLAVSYNEQFF.

The chain joins TRBV19 to TRBJ1-1; the D gene is possibly TRBD1 (6 bases). CDR3 length: 14 amino acids. V lost 6 bases, J lost 3 bases, and 14 bases lay in between. CDR1 is LNHDA, CDR2 SQIVND, per germline (reference sequence). The chain's CDR3 is CASSLAAGDTEAFF. CDR3 nucleotide sequence: TGTGCCAGTAGCCTCGCGGCAGGGGACACTGAAGCTTTCTTT.

The chain employs TRBV6-5 and TRBJ2-5, with 9 bases lining up with TRBD1. The V segment lost 6 bases and the J segment 5 bases; nucleotides outside the gene matches: 7. CDR1 and CDR2 (germline): MNHEY, SVGAGI. The CDR3 contains 14 residues. CDR3: CASRRTGVRETQYF. The CDR3 DNA follows: TGTGCCAGCAGGCGGACAGGGGTGCGGGAGACCCAGTACTTC.

V usage is TRBV30 and J usage is TRBJ1-1; 8 nucleotides line up with TRBD1. CDR1 and CDR2 from the germline V gene are GTSNPN and SVGIG (reference sequence). This CDR3 spans 15 amino acids. The ends lost 3 bases at V and 2 bases at J; junction bases unmatched: 8. CDR3 loop: CAWSVPDRGNTEAFF. The CDR3 region has the DNA TGTGCCTGGAGCGTACCCGACAGGGGTAACACTGAAGCTTTCTTT.

This rearrangement joins TRBV7-2 to TRBJ1-2; the match to TRBD1 covers 9 bases. V shed 5 bases, J shed 3 bases, and the junction held 7 bases outside the gene matches. The CDR3 is 15 residues long. The germline gives CDR1 SGHTA, CDR2 FQGNSA. CDR3 region: CASSPRTGDHYGYTF. As DNA, the CDR3 is TGTGCCAGCAGCCCGCGGACAGGGGATCACTATGGCTACACCTTC.

V is TRBV5-8 and J is TRBJ2-2, with 9 bases aligning to TRBD2. The CDR3 totals 16 residues. Per the germline V gene, CDR1 is SGHTS and CDR2 is YDEGEE. J was trimmed by 4 bases and V by 0 bases; bases with no gene match: 4. The CDR3 reads CASSLALAGPTGELFF. In nucleotides, the CDR3 is TGTGCCAGCAGCTTGGCCCTAGCGGGGCCCACCGGGGAGCTGTTTTTT.

The rearrangement links TRBV18 to TRBJ2-1; 8 nucleotides line up with TRBD1. The CDR3 covers 19 residues. With 0 bases clipped from V and 1 base from J, the junction kept 11 bases outside the gene matches. Looked up from germline, CDR1 is KGHSH and CDR2 is LQKENI. The CDR3 nucleotides read TGTGCCAGCTCACCACCGTGGGGACCTCAGGGGGCTTCCTACAATGAGCAGTTCTTC. Its translation: CASSPPWGPQGASYNEQFF.

The chain uses TRBV10-1 and TRBJ2-7; TRBD2 is a possible D gene (6 bases). The CDR3 covers 13 residues. The V end lost 0 bases, the J end lost 3 bases, and 6 bases lay between the germline ends. Germline V gene data show CDR1 as WNHNN and CDR2 as SYGVQD (reference sequence). The CDR3 protein is CASSESRGYEQYF. The CDR3 nucleotides read TGCGCCAGCAGTGAGTCGCGGGGCTACGAGCAGTACTTC.

The rearrangement joins TRBV7-3 to TRBJ1-1, with 9 bases aligning to TRBD1. Germline CDR1 is SGHTA and CDR2 is FQGTGA. Trimming took 4 bases from V and 5 from J; bases not matched to a gene: 2. The CDR3 covers 13 residues. The CDR3: CASSSGQGTEAFF. CDR3 sequence (DNA): TGTGCCAGCAGCTCAGGACAGGGGACTGAAGCTTTCTTT.

The table lists this clone with a count of one. The V gene is TRBV7-3, the J gene TRBJ2-5, with TRBD1 matching 7 bases. CDR3 length: 15 residues. Germline V gene lookup returns CDR1 SGHTA and CDR2 FQGTGA. V lost 0 bases, J lost 5 bases, and 6 bases stayed unmatched. This CDR3 is CASSLTGQNIETQYF. CDR3 DNA sequence: TGTGCCAGCAGCTTAACGGGACAGAATATCGAGACCCAGTACTTC.

This clone was detected only a few times. V and J are TRBV30 and TRBJ1-1; D possibly corresponds to TRBD1 (5 bases). V dropped 5 bases and J dropped 2 bases, with 12 bases sitting between them. Germline CDR1 and CDR2: GTSNPN and SVGIG (reference sequence). The CDR3 extends over 13 amino acids. The CDR3, as DNA: TGTGCCTGGGGACAACGGCACAACACTGAAGCTTTCTTT. It specifies CAWGQRHNTEAFF.

This sequence joins TRBV6-6 and TRBJ2-1; TRBD2 is a possible D gene (6 bases). Germline CDR1 and CDR2: MNHNY and SVGAGI (reference sequence). There are 13 residues in the CDR3. Trimming pared 6 bases from V and 5 bases from J, leaving 11 bases between. The CDR3 is CASRDGLNNEQFF. The CDR3 coding sequence is TGTGCCAGCAGGGACGGACTAAACAATGAGCAGTTCTTC.

This chain joins TRBV30 and TRBJ2-3; 8 nucleotides line up with TRBD1. The V and J ends lost 0 bases and 9 bases, in that order; junction bases with no gene match: 5. This CDR3 is built from 13 residues. Germline V gene data show CDR1 as GTSNPN and CDR2 as SVGIG (reference sequence). The CDR3 region has the DNA TGTGCCTGGAGTGTGGGACAGGCCAGAACGCAGTATTTT. Residues: CAWSVGQARTQYF.

This chain joins TRBV7-3 and TRBJ1-1; TRBD1 aligns across 7 bases. With V trimmed by 4 bases and J by 6 bases, 11 bases remained unmatched. CDR1 SGHTA and CDR2 FQGTGA come from the germline V gene. The CDR3 extends over 15 amino acids. As DNA, the CDR3 is TGTGCCAGCAGCTCGCTTTCGTTCAGGGGGGCTGAAGCTTTCTTT. Translating gives CASSSLSFRGAEAFF. Filled out from reference TRBV7-3 and TRBJ1-1, the complete variable domain reads GAGVSQTPSNKVTEKGKYVELRCDPISGHTALYWYRQSLGQGPEFLIYFQGTGAADDSGLPNDRFFAVRPEGSVSTLKIQRTERGDSAVYLCASSSLSFRGAEAFFGQGTRLTVV.

This clone has more than one count but fewer than ten. This sequence joins TRBV2 and TRBJ2-2; D remains ambiguous. The CDR3 length is 13 residues. Deletions cut 1 base from V and 4 bases from J, with 4 bases between. Germline loops: CDR1 SNHLY, CDR2 FYNNEI. CDR3 amino acids: CASSEVSTGELFF. CDR3 DNA sequence: TGTGCCAGCAGTGAAGTCTCCACCGGGGAGCTGTTTTTT.

The chain combines TRBV7-2 with TRBJ2-5; 7 bases match TRBD1. The CDR3 spans 15 residues. The junction had 10 bases not matched to a gene; V was cut back by 5 bases and J by 4 bases. From germline, CDR1 is SGHTA and CDR2 FQGNSA. The CDR3 coding sequence is TGTGCCAGCAGCCTGACGACAGGGATAGGAGAGACCCAGTACTTC. It specifies CASSLTTGIGETQYF.

The chain combines TRBV19 with TRBJ1-5; the match to TRBD1 covers 8 bases. The J segment lost 3 bases and the V segment lost 0 bases, leaving 4 bases of the junction unmatched. CDR3 size: 16 residues. CDR1 and CDR2 (germline): LNHDA, SQIVND (reference sequence). CDR3 bases: TGTGCCAGTAGTATAGATCTCCAGGGGGCCAATCAGCCCCAGCATTTT. This codes for CASSIDLQGANQPQHF.

V and J are TRBV7-6 and TRBJ1-3; 7 bases are shared with TRBD1. This CDR3 has 14 amino acids. Trimming removed 8 bases from V and 6 bases from J; junction bases left unmatched: 10. The germline CDR1 and CDR2 sequences are SGHVS and FNYEAQ. The CDR3 sequence: CASSQGQDLNTIYF. Here the CDR3 DNA reads TGTGCCAGCTCGCAAGGACAGGACTTAAACACCATATATTTT.

The rearrangement links TRBV28 to TRBJ1-2; 11 nucleotides line up with TRBD1. In germline, CDR1 is MDHEN, CDR2 SYDVKM. The CDR3 is 19 amino acids. Trimming removed 5 bases from V and 0 bases from J; junction bases left unmatched: 14. The CDR3 DNA reads as TGTGCCAGCAGTCTCCCCTTACGGACAGGGGGCGCTACTAACTATGGCTACACCTTC. Translating it yields CASSLPLRTGGATNYGYTF.

The V gene is TRBV30, the J gene TRBJ1-3; D not resolved. From germline, CDR1 is GTSNPN and CDR2 SVGIG (reference sequence). Trimming stripped 4 bases from V and 2 bases from J, with 3 bases between. CDR3 size: 11 residues. CDR3 sequence reads: CAWNTGNTIYF. CDR3 sequence (DNA): TGTGCCTGGAACACTGGAAACACCATATATTTT.

In DNA, the CDR3 is TGTGCCAGCAGCCACCCACCCGGGCGGGCAAATGAAAAACTGTTTTTT. Translation gives CASSHPPGRANEKLFF. The chain couples TRBV14 to TRBJ1-4; D is unresolved. Germline V gene lookup returns CDR1 SGHDN and CDR2 FVKESK. The CDR3 is 16 residues long. V lost 3 bases and J lost 5, with 16 bases in between.

The gene calls are TRBV9 and TRBJ2-1; 11 nucleotides align to TRBD2. V lost 2 bases and J lost 7; bases outside the gene matches: 5. This CDR3 is built from 15 residues. CDR1 SGDLS and CDR2 YYNGEE come from the germline V gene. The CDR3 bases are TGTGCCAGCAGCGTTCAACTAGCGGGGGAGAATGAGCAGTTCTTC. This translates into CASSVQLAGENEQFF.

CDR3 DNA sequence: TGCAGCGTTACAGGGGGCGTCGGCACTGAAGCTTTCTTT. Translation gives CSVTGGVGTEAFF. This chain connects TRBV29-1 to TRBJ1-1, with 9 bases that match TRBD1. Germline CDR1 and CDR2: SQVTM and ANQGSEA. The CDR3 is 13 amino acids. V was pared by 5 bases and J by 4 bases, with 5 bases of the junction left unmatched.

V gene TRBV7-2 combines with J gene TRBJ2-3, with 12 bases that match TRBD2. Germline V gives CDR1 SGHTA, CDR2 FQGNSA. Trimming cost V 1 base and J 6 bases; bases outside gene matches: 14. The CDR3 extends over 19 amino acids. CDR3 DNA sequence: TGTGCCAGCAGCTTAGGGCCGCTAGCGGGGGGGTCAAGATGGGATACGCAGTATTTT. Protein product: CASSLGPLAGGSRWDTQYF.

This clone occurred a few times. The chain is built from TRBV27 and TRBJ1-1; D not certain. This CDR3 is 13 amino acids long. Trimming shortened V by 5 bases and J by 1 base, and 8 bases separated the two germline ends. Germline assignment: CDR1 MNHEY and CDR2 SMNVEV (reference sequence). The CDR3 region is CASSPQKNTEAFF. The CDR3 DNA follows: TGTGCCAGCAGTCCCCAGAAGAACACTGAAGCTTTCTTT.